This is a list of T cell receptor beta chains from one sample in a study of metastatic and nonmetastatic thyroid tumors. TCRdb re-called the PCR reads with MiXCR. Counted here are under 95,000 clones, roughly 12% occurring once; the ten biggest clones make up around 11%. Material for sequencing was blood. The receptors were sampled from a female donor with papillary thyroid cancer or a benign thyroid nodule (not recorded which). Some clones in this sample may be carry-over from other donors' samples. Each CDR3 is given with its conserved first and last residue. D genes are given only for firm matches. Clone sizes are given selectively: once, few, many, or a class where the clone is expanded.

J | size | V | D | DNA | CDR3
TRBJ2-7 | many | TRBV11-3 | TRBD2 | TGTGCCAGCAGCACAAGAAGAGCTAGCGGGGAGCCGTCCTACGAGCAGTACTTC | CASSTRRASGEPSYEQYF
TRBJ2-1 | few | TRBV5-4 | NA | TGTGCCAGCACCGCCACTAGTCTTGAGCAGTTCTTC | CASTATSLEQFF
TRBJ2-3 | few | TRBV5-6 | NA | TGTGCCAGCAGCTCAAGGACAGACACAGATACGCAGTATTTT | CASSSRTDTDTQYF
TRBJ1-1 | many | TRBV18 | NA | TGTGCCAGCTCACCACAGGCCACGGCTACTGAAGCTTTCTTT | CASSPQATATEAFF
TRBJ1-2 | few | TRBV6-1 | NA | TGTGCCAGCACCGAAAGTGGGGCCTCCTATTGCTACACCTTT | CASTESGASYCYTF
TRBJ2-5 | many | TRBV5-4 | NA | TGTGCCAGCAGCCCCGGTGGGGCAGAAGAGACCCAGTACTTC | CASSPGGAEETQYF
TRBJ1-6 | NA | TRBV28 | TRBD1 | TGTGCCAGCAGACTCTCAGGGGGCGCTTATAATTCACCCCTCCACTTT | CASRLSGGAYNSPLHF
TRBJ2-7 | many | TRBV10-3 | NA | TGTGCCATCAGTGAGTCTGGTCCCTACGAGCAGTACTTC | CAISESGPYEQYF
TRBJ2-5 | NA | TRBV5-4 | TRBD1 | TGTGCCAGCAGCTTGGGGTTCAGAGGGGGCGAGACCCAGTACTTC | CASSLGFRGGETQYF
TRBJ2-5 | NA | TRBV2 | TRBD2 | TGTGCCAGCACTGTACCCGGGACTAGCGGGGCAGGGGCCCAGTACTTC | CASTVPGTSGAGAQYF
TRBJ2-7 | many | TRBV3-1 | NA | TGTGCCAGCAGCCTAAGACCCCAGAGCGTCGCCTACGAGCAGTACTTC | CASSLRPQSVAYEQYF
TRBJ2-2 | many | TRBV7-6 | NA | TGTGCCAGCAGCCGGCGGTCCAGGGGCCCGAACACCGGGGAGCTGTTTTTT | CASSRRSRGPNTGELFF
TRBJ2-1 | many | TRBV24-1 | TRBD1 | TGTGCCACCGATGCGAACTGGACAGGTAGTCTCCATGAGCAGTTCTTC | CATDANWTGSLHEQFF
TRBJ2-7 | many | TRBV20-1 | NA | TGCAGTGCTAGAGATTATAGGAAAGACTACGAGCAGTACTTC | CSARDYRKDYEQYF
TRBJ1-5 | many | TRBV5-1 | TRBD1 | TGCGCCAGCAGCCTGACAGGGGAGAAGCTTCAGCCCCAGCATTTT | CASSLTGEKLQPQHF
TRBJ1-1 | NA | TRBV19 | NA | TGTGCCAGTAGTATTACAGGGAAAACTGAAGCTTTCTTT | CASSITGKTEAFF
TRBJ2-2 | many | TRBV10-3 | TRBD2 | TGTGCCATCAGTGATTGGGGGAGGGCCGTCACCGGGGAGCTGTTTTTT | CAISDWGRAVTGELFF
TRBJ2-3 | many | TRBV6-5 | NA | TGTGCCAGCAGTTACCAGCGATCCCAGTATTTT | CASSYQRSQYF
TRBJ1-2 | many | TRBV27 | NA | TGTGCCAGCAGTTTTCCCGGGGGCTATGGCTACACCTTC | CASSFPGGYGYTF
TRBJ2-2 | many | TRBV11-2 | TRBD2 | TGTGCCAGCAGCTTATGGGAGGGAATCGGGACCGGGGAGCTGTTTTTT | CASSLWEGIGTGELFF
TRBJ1-2 | NA | TRBV7-3 | TRBD1 | TGTGCCAGCTCACCACTGGTTAATCGACAGGGGCATGGCTACACCTTC | CASSPLVNRQGHGYTF
TRBJ2-1 | many | TRBV6-1 | NA | TGTGCCAGCAGTGAAAGGGTCTTTCTGGGGAATGAGCAGTTCTTC | CASSERVFLGNEQFF
TRBJ2-1 | many | TRBV20-1 | TRBD2 | TGCAGTGCTGCCGGGGAGGGATACAATGAGCAGTTCTTC | CSAAGEGYNEQFF
TRBJ2-7 | many | TRBV7-2 | TRBD2 | TGTGCCAGCAGCTTAAGCGCGGGAGGCTCCTACGAGCAGTACTTC | CASSLSAGGSYEQYF
TRBJ1-1 | many | TRBV11-1 | TRBD1 | TGTGCCAGCAGCTTAGCGCGGGGACAGGGTAGTAGCGCTGAAGCTTTCTTT | CASSLARGQGSSAEAFF
TRBJ1-2 | many | TRBV25-1 | NA | TGTGCCAGCAGTGAGCTGAGGGGAGGCTACACCTTC | CASSELRGGYTF
TRBJ2-1 | many | TRBV20-1 | NA | TGCAGTGCTAGAGATCGGACGAGGGCTGGGCCATGGAATGAGCAGTTCTTC | CSARDRTRAGPWNEQFF
TRBJ1-2 | many | TRBV20-1 | NA | TGCAGTGCTGTGTGGTCAGGGGACTATGGCTACACCTTC | CSAVWSGDYGYTF
TRBJ1-6 | many | TRBV4-3 | NA | TGCGCCAGCAGCCAAGATCCTGGGGGGGAGAATTCACCCCTCCACTTT | CASSQDPGGENSPLHF
TRBJ1-1 | many | TRBV6-1 | NA | TGTGCCAGCATGGGGACCGAGGACACTGAAGCTTTCTTT | CASMGTEDTEAFF
TRBJ1-2 | many | TRBV4-1 | TRBD1 | TGCGCCAGCAGCCACCGACAGGGCGGCGACTATGGCTACACCTTC | CASSHRQGGDYGYTF
TRBJ2-2 | few | TRBV6-5 | NA | TGTGCCAGCAGTTACTCTCGCGGGATGGCCTCCGTGGAGCTGTTTTTT | CASSYSRGMASVELFF
TRBJ1-2 | NA | TRBV14 | NA | TGTGCCAGCAGCCAGTCTCGACAGGTGGGGAAACCCTATGGCTACACCTTC | CASSQSRQVGKPYGYTF
TRBJ1-5 | many | TRBV20-1 | NA | TGCAGTGCTAGAGAAGTGGTTAGGGTTGGTCAGCCCCAGCATTTT | CSAREVVRVGQPQHF
TRBJ2-1 | many | TRBV24-1 | NA | TGTGCCACCAGTGATGGCAGCCGTTCGGAGCAGTTCTTC | CATSDGSRSEQFF
TRBJ2-1 | many | TRBV7-6 | NA | TGTGCCAGCAGCTCCGGGGCCTTCGGAGACGTTGAGCAGTTCTTC | CASSSGAFGDVEQFF
TRBJ2-7 | many | TRBV5-6 | TRBD2 | TGTGCCAGCAGCTGGGGACTAGCGGGAGGAGGACGCGAGCAGTACTTC | CASSWGLAGGGREQYF
TRBJ2-3 | many | TRBV7-6 | TRBD1 | TGTGCTAGCAGCTTAGCGTGGGGACAGGGATTCGCTAGCACAGATACGCAGTATTTT | CASSLAWGQGFASTDTQYF
TRBJ1-5 | many | TRBV12-3/TRBV12-4 | NA | TGTGCCAGCAGTTATGGTAATCAGCCCCAGCATTTT | CASSYGNQPQHF
TRBJ1-4 | many | TRBV6-2/TRBV6-3 | NA | TGTGCCAGCAGTCGGACCGAAACTAATGAAAAACTGTTTTTT | CASSRTETNEKLFF
TRBJ1-5 | many | TRBV7-9 | NA | TGTGCCAGCAGCTTTGAGGGTAGCAATCAGCCCCAGCATTTT | CASSFEGSNQPQHF